This TCR beta chain was sequenced for a study of T-cell reconstitution after alpha-beta-depleted transplantation in children. Study results and limitations: Expanded clones from the graft, numbering several hundred, reportedly supplied alpha-beta T cells about two months after transplant. Some patients owed their high day-60 TCRbeta diversity to surviving recipient T cells and thymic progenitors. Fresh T-cell production supplied most of the T-cell counts and diversity seen one year after transplant.

A TCRbeta library incorporating unique molecular identifiers was prepared. One entry per CDR3 protein results from TCRdb running MiXCR on the PCR reads. The data contain about 580,000 distinct CDR3 sequences, 23% of them singletons. Trimming removed 1 base from V and 5 bases from J, with 17 bases in between. This CDR3 contains 15 residues. CDR1 and CDR2 (germline): DFQATT, SNEGSKA (reference sequence). A note on this clonotype: Its antigen is undetermined.

The sequence was obtained from a boy under two years old who had a stem cell transplant for acute myeloid leukemia, so the T cells may come from the graft donor. This specimen was PBMCs, mostly from graft donor cells, taken 360 days after TCRalphabeta/CD19-depleted stem cell transplant. The J gene is TRBJ2-5, the V gene TRBV20-1; the D call may be TRBD1 or TRBD2 (5 bases each). The chain's CDR3 is CSARGWQGPRETQYF. DNA of the CDR3: TGCAGTGCTAGAGGATGGCAGGGACCTAGGGAGACCCAGTACTTC.